This record covers a single T cell receptor (beta chain). A second PCR of about 7 to 11 cycles used a sample-barcoded 5' primer and a J-beta primer mix. The template-switch adaptor, which had 12 random nucleotides, put a tag on each cDNA molecule. TCRdb reprocessed the 5' RACE reads via MiXCR and lists one record per CDR3 protein. Of approximately 1,700,000 distinct CDR3 sequences detected, roughly two fifths appear once; the ten largest clones hold under 25%. This CDR3 spans 13 amino acids. CDR1 and CDR2 (germline): SGHTA, FQGNSA. This specimen comes from a study of blood T cells in healthy people across ages.

This sequence was found in a human donor in good health. The chain employs TRBV7-2 and TRBJ2-4; D gene unclear. Judging by the DNA end, TRBJ2-7 fits better; the J call may be wrong. Source material: blood. The CDR3 reads CASSSRGWYEQYF. CDR3 bases: TGTGCCAGCAGCTCGCGCGGCTGGTACGAGCAGTACTTC.